These 23 T cell receptor beta chains were all obtained from the same sample, sequenced in a study of patients and donors after allogeneic stem cell transplantation. TCRdb processed the RT-PCR reads anew with MiXCR; each CDR3 protein has one entry. The profile covers 200,000 to 250,000 distinct CDR3 sequences, with over 12% appearing a single time and more than 9% taken by the ten largest. The material sequenced was blood, either unsorted or a sorted T cell fraction (not recorded which). These receptors all come from a human donor who was either an allogeneic HSCT recipient or a stem cell or donor lymphocyte infusion donor (not recorded which). It is not recorded whose cells these are; they may come from a transplant donor.

This clonotype showed up many times. J is TRBJ1-6 and V is TRBV4-2; D gene ambiguous. The germline gives CDR1 LGHNA, CDR2 YNFKEQ. The CDR3 length is 16 residues. V dropped 1 base and J dropped 0 bases, with 7 bases sitting between them. The CDR3 spells CASSQGWSSYNSPLHF. The CDR3 coding sequence is TGTGCCAGCAGCCAAGGCTGGAGCTCCTATAATTCACCCCTCCACTTT.

In this sample, this clonotype turned up a few times. This chain joins TRBV19 and TRBJ1-5, with a weak D call TRBD1 (5 bases). V shed 7 bases and J shed 2 bases, with 15 bases lying between them. The germline V gene has CDR1 LNHDA and CDR2 SQIVND (reference sequence). CDR3 size: 15 residues. Here the CDR3 DNA reads TGTGCCAGTAATCCAAACCGGGGCCGCAATCAGCCCCAGCATTTT. Its translation: CASNPNRGRNQPQHF.

The chain is built from TRBV6-5 and TRBJ2-7; D perhaps matches TRBD2 (5 bases). The CDR3 contains 15 residues. Trimming cost V 4 bases and J 1 base, with 14 bases left between them. Germline loops: CDR1 MNHEY, CDR2 SVGAGI. CDR3 sequence reads: CASSSLRGQSYEQYF. The CDR3 DNA follows: TGTGCCAGCAGTTCACTCCGAGGGCAGTCCTACGAGCAGTACTTC.

The V and J genes are TRBV30 and TRBJ2-1; 8 bases line up with TRBD2. Germline lookup yields CDR1 GTSNPN and CDR2 SVGIG (reference sequence). The trim removed 3 bases at V and 0 bases at J, leaving 4 bases unmatched. This CDR3 is 15 amino acids long. CDR3 sequence: CAWRSGSRSYNEQFF. As DNA, the CDR3 is TGTGCCTGGAGGAGCGGGAGCCGCTCCTACAATGAGCAGTTCTTC.

The chain carries TRBV3-1 and TRBJ1-2; D remains ambiguous. Between the trimmed V and J ends, which lost 1 base and 6 bases, there was a span of 6 bases. The germline V gene has CDR1 LGHDT and CDR2 YNNKEL (reference sequence). The CDR3 consists of 12 residues. CDR3 nucleotides: TGTGCCAGCAGCCAAGGAAATCATGGCTACACCTTC. Translation: CASSQGNHGYTF.

This clonotype was detected a few times. V usage is TRBV2 and J usage is TRBJ2-7, with TRBD2 matching over 7 bases. The ends lost 1 base at V and 0 bases at J; junction bases unmatched: 3. The length of the CDR3 is 15 residues. CDR1 is SNHLY and CDR2 is FYNNEI in the germline V gene. The CDR3 region is CASSEEGLLSYEQYF. The CDR3 coding sequence is TGTGCCAGCAGTGAAGAGGGACTACTCTCCTACGAGCAGTACTTC.

The chain combines TRBV5-1 with TRBJ2-7, with TRBD2 matching over 9 bases. V shed 4 bases and J 6 bases; nucleotides not matched to a gene: 11. The CDR3 length is 15 residues. Germline loops: CDR1 SGHRS, CDR2 YFSETQ. The CDR3 nucleotides read TGCGCCAGCAGCGAGACAGCGGGAGGAACGGGCGAGCAGTACTTC. Encoded protein: CASSETAGGTGEQYF. The whole variable domain, filled in from reference TRBV5-1 and TRBJ2-7, reads KAGVTQTPRYLIKTRGQQVTLSCSPISGHRSVSWYQQTPGQGLQFLFEYFSETQRNKGNFPGRFSGRQFSNSRSEMNVSTLELGDSALYLCASSETAGGTGEQYFGPGTRLTVT.

The CDR3: CASGREYEQYF. CDR3 nucleotides: TGTGCCAGCGGAAGGGAATACGAGCAGTACTTC. The rearrangement uses TRBV2 and TRBJ2-7; no clear D gene. The CDR3 length is 11 residues. Trimming left V 8 bases short and J 4 bases short, with 9 bases between. Per germline, CDR1 SNHLY and CDR2 FYNNEI.

This clonotype was observed at least ten times. Written as DNA, the CDR3 is TGCAGTGCTAGTCCTCTAGCGGGTCCTCATACAGATACGCAGTATTTT. It yields the protein CSASPLAGPHTDTQYF. The genes are TRBV20-1 and TRBJ2-3; the match to TRBD2 covers 8 bases. Unmatched junction bases numbered 11, after V lost 3 bases and J lost 3 bases. The germline V gene encodes CDR1 DFQATT and CDR2 SNEGSKA (reference sequence). This CDR3 spans 16 amino acids.

This clonotype was detected many times. The chain couples TRBV12-3 or TRBV12-4 to TRBJ2-3; 9 nucleotides agree with TRBD1. With 3 bases clipped from V and 8 bases from J, the junction kept 6 bases outside the gene matches. The CDR3 runs 14 residues. CDR3 amino acids: CASSFGTGKGTQYF. The CDR3 DNA is TGTGCCAGCAGTTTCGGGACAGGGAAGGGTACGCAGTATTTT.

This clonotype was seen more than once but under ten times. The gene calls are TRBV12-3 or TRBV12-4 and TRBJ2-3; no clear D gene. The CDR3 length is 12 residues. V was trimmed by 5 bases and J by 4 bases, leaving 7 bases between them. This chain's CDR3 is CASSVSSDTQYF. CDR3 in DNA: TGTGCCAGCAGTGTTAGCTCAGATACGCAGTATTTT.

There are many counts of this clonotype. The chain couples TRBV24-1 to TRBJ1-2, with D hard to call. Germline V CDR1 and CDR2: KGHDR, SFDVKD. V lost 5 bases and J lost 4, with 10 bases in between. The CDR3 spans 13 residues. The CDR3 DNA reads TGTGCCACCAGTGCCACAGTGAGCTATGGCTACACCTTC. Translation gives CATSATVSYGYTF.

In this sample, this clonotype turned up a few times. The chain has TRBV12-3 or TRBV12-4 and TRBJ1-2; possible D gene TRBD1, 6 bases. The CDR3 contains 13 residues. The V gene lost 4 bases and the J gene lost 4 bases, with 10 bases spanning the gap. The CDR3 DNA is TGTGCCAGCAGTTCGATAGGGGGCTATGGCTACACCTTC. Translating gives CASSSIGGYGYTF.

The chain combines TRBV24-1 with TRBJ2-1; D may be TRBD1 (6 bases). Germline V gene lookup returns CDR1 KGHDR and CDR2 SFDVKD. V dropped 6 bases and J dropped 8 bases, with 22 bases sitting between them. The CDR3 contains 16 residues. CDR3 residues: CATSSYKTTGQDEQFF. For the CDR3, the DNA is TGTGCCACCAGTTCATATAAAACGACAGGTCAAGATGAGCAGTTCTTC.

In its sample, this clonotype was seen a few times. The J gene is TRBJ2-5, the V gene TRBV20-1; 8 positions match TRBD1. Germline V gives CDR1 DFQATT, CDR2 SNEGSKA (reference sequence). Trimming cost V 1 base and J 3 bases; bases outside gene matches: 10. The CDR3 runs to 16 residues. CDR3 DNA sequence: TGCAGTGCTAGAGTGGGACAGGCGGATGTTAAAGAGACCCAGTACTTC. It yields the protein CSARVGQADVKETQYF.

Many counts were recorded for this clonotype. The CDR3 sequence is CSASAYRTSTDTQYF. The CDR3 DNA sequence: TGCAGTGCTAGTGCATACAGAACTAGCACAGATACGCAGTATTTT. The chain uses TRBV20-1 and TRBJ2-3; D unresolved. V lost 3 bases to trimming and J lost 0 bases, with 13 bases between them. The CDR3 covers 15 residues. Per germline, CDR1 DFQATT and CDR2 SNEGSKA (reference sequence).

This clonotype was seen a few times. The genes are TRBV11-2 and TRBJ2-7, with D maybe TRBD1 (5 bases). The V gene lost 6 bases and the J gene lost 5 bases, with 17 bases spanning the gap. CDR1 is SGHAT and CDR2 is FQNNGV in the germline V gene. The CDR3 loop spans 14 amino acids. CDR3 sequence (DNA): TGTGCCAGCAGGCAGACAGTAAGATCCCACGAGCAGTACTTC. Amino acid sequence: CASRQTVRSHEQYF.

The gene calls are TRBV5-1 and TRBJ1-4, with D hard to call. This CDR3 spans 13 amino acids. The germline V gene has CDR1 SGHRS and CDR2 YFSETQ. Trimming cost V 4 bases and J 4 bases, with 8 bases left between them. The CDR3 DNA follows: TGCGCCAGCAGCCGGCTGGTTAATGAAAAACTGTTTTTT. The encoded protein is CASSRLVNEKLFF. The variable domain in full, with the rest retrieved from reference TRBV5-1 and TRBJ1-4, is KAGVTQTPRYLIKTRGQQVTLSCSPISGHRSVSWYQQTPGQGLQFLFEYFSETQRNKGNFPGRFSGRQFSNSRSEMNVSTLELGDSALYLCASSRLVNEKLFFGSGTQLSVL.

V and J are TRBV30 and TRBJ2-1; the D gene is possibly TRBD2 (6 bases). V dropped 3 bases and J dropped 1 base, with 10 bases sitting between them. Germline CDR1 is GTSNPN and CDR2 is SVGIG (reference sequence). The CDR3 covers 14 residues. CDR3 sequence reads: CAWSPGSSYNEQFF. The CDR3 DNA follows: TGTGCCTGGAGCCCCGGGAGTTCCTACAATGAGCAGTTCTTC. The full variable domain, completed using reference TRBV30 and TRBJ2-1, is SQTIHQWPATLVQPVGSPLSLECTVEGTSNPNLYWYRQAAGRGLQLLFYSVGIGQISSEVPQNLSASRPQDRQFILSSKKLLLSDSGFYLCAWSPGSSYNEQFFGPGTRLTVL.

Comments on this clonotype: An end of the junction does not agree with germline; a read error may underlie this. This chain joins TRBV2 and TRBJ2-1, with unresolved D. In germline, CDR1 is SNHLY, CDR2 FYNNEI. The CDR3 spans 12 residues. The CDR3 DNA reads TGTGCCAGCAATGAACTGTTGGATGAGCAGTTCTTC. Its translation is CASNELLDEQFF.

This clonotype was picked up many times. The chain recombines TRBV10-3 with TRBJ2-4; D possibly corresponds to TRBD1 (6 bases). The V end lost 3 bases, the J end lost 9 bases, and 12 bases lay between the germline ends. The CDR3 runs 13 residues. The germline gives CDR1 ENHRY, CDR2 SYGVKD. The DNA of the CDR3 is TGTGCCATCAGTGACACAGGGAAGAGCATTCAGTACTTC. Translation gives CAISDTGKSIQYF.

Ten or more counts support this clonotype. The chain joins TRBV19 to TRBJ2-5; 14 nucleotides line up with TRBD2. Losses at the gene ends were 6 bases for V and 4 bases for J; bases not matched to a gene: 4. The CDR3 loop spans 15 amino acids. Looked up from germline, CDR1 is LNHDA and CDR2 is SQIVND (reference sequence). The CDR3 spells CASSRTSGRLETQYF. The CDR3 DNA reads as TGTGCCAGTAGCCGGACTAGCGGGAGGTTAGAGACCCAGTACTTC.

This clonotype was seen repeatedly, ten times or more. The chain combines TRBV25-1 with TRBJ1-1; D ambiguous. The CDR3 totals 16 residues. Germline CDR1 and CDR2: MGHDK and SYGVNS. Trimming took 5 bases from V and 0 from J, leaving 16 bases between them. The chain's CDR3 is CASSPRAIGMNTEAFF. DNA of the CDR3: TGTGCCAGCAGTCCAAGGGCCATTGGGATGAACACTGAAGCTTTCTTT.